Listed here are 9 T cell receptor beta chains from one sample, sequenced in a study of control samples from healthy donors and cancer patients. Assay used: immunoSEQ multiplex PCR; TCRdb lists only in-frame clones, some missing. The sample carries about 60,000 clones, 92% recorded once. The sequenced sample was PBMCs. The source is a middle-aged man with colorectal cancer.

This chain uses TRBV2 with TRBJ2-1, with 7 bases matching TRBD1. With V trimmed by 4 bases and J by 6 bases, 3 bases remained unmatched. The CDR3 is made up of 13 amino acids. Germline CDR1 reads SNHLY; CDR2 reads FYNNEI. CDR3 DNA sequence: TGTGCCAGCAGTGGCAGGGGGTTCAATGAGCAGTTCTTC. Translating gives CASSGRGFNEQFF.

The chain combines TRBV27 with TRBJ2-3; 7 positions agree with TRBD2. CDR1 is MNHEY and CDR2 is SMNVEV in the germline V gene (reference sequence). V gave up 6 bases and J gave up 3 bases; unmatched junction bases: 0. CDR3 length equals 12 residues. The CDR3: CASRGGTDTQYF. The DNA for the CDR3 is TGTGCCAGCAGGGGGGGGACAGATACGCAGTATTTT.

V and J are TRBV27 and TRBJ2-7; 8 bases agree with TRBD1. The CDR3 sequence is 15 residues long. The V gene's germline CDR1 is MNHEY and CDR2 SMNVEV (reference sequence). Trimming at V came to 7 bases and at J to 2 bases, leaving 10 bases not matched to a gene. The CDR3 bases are TGTGCCAGCAAACTGGTCCAGGGACAGGCCTACGAGCAGTACTTC. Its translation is CASKLVQGQAYEQYF.

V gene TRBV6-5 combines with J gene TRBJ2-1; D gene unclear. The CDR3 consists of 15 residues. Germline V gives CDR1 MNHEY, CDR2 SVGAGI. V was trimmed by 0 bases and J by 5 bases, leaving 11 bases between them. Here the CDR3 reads CASSYSGVGDNEQFF. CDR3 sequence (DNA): TGTGCCAGCAGTTACTCTGGCGTCGGCGACAATGAGCAGTTCTTC.

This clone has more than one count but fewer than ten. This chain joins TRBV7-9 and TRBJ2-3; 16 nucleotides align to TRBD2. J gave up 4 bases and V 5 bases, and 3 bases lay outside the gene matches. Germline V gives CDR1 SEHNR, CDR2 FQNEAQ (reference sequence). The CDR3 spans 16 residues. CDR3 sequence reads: CASSPGLAGGPDTQYF. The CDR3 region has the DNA TGTGCCAGCAGCCCGGGACTAGCGGGGGGGCCAGATACGCAGTATTTT. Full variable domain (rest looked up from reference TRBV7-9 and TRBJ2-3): DTGVSQNPRHKITKRGQNVTFRCDPISEHNRLYWYRQTLGQGPEFLTYFQNEAQLEKSRLLSDRFSAERPKGSFSTLEIQRTEQGDSAMYLCASSPGLAGGPDTQYFGPGTRLTVL.

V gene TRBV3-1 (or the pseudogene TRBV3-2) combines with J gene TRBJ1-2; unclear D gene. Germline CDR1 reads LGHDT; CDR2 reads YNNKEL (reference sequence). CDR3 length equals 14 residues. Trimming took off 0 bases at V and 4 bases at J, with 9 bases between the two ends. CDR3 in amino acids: CASSQDGRRYGYTF. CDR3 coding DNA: TGTGCCAGCAGCCAAGATGGCAGGCGCTATGGCTACACCTTC.

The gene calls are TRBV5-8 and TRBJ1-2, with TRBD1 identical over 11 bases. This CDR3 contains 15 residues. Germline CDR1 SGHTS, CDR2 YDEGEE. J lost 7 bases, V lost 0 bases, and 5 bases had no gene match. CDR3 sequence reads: CASSLAGTGGSGYTF. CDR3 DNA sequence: TGTGCCAGCAGCTTGGCCGGGACAGGGGGTTCTGGCTACACCTTC.

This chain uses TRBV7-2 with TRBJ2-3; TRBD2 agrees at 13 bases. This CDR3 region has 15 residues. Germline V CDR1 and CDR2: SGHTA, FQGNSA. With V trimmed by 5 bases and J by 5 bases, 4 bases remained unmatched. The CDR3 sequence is CASSPTSGGGDTQYF. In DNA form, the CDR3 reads TGTGCCAGCAGCCCTACTAGCGGGGGGGGAGATACGCAGTATTTT. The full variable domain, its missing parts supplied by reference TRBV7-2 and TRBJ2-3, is GAGVSQSPSNKVTEKGKDVELRCDPISGHTALYWYRQSLGQGLEFLIYFQGNSAPDKSGLPSDRFSAERTGGSVSTLTIQRTQQEDSAVYLCASSPTSGGGDTQYFGPGTRLTVL.

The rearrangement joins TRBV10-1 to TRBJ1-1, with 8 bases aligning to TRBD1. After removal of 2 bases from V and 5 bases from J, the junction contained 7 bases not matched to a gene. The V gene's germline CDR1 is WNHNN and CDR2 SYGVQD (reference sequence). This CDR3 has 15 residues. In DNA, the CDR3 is TGCGCCAGCAGTGAGGTTACAGGGGGGAGGACTGAAGCTTTCTTT. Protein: CASSEVTGGRTEAFF.